Shown below are 15 T cell receptor beta chains from a single sample sequenced in a study of blood T cells in healthy people across ages. Alongside a J-beta primer mix, a sample-barcoded 5' primer served in a second PCR lasting about 6 to 11 cycles. From the 5' RACE reads, TCRdb called clonotypes with MiXCR, one entry per CDR3 protein. The top ten clones hold 15% to 20% of a sample with more than 800,000 distinct CDR3 sequences, more than 25% of them seen once. Sample: blood. The receptors shown here come from a woman over 75 in good health.

This clonotype appeared many times. The V gene is TRBV28, the J gene TRBJ2-5, with 7 positions matching TRBD2. CDR1 and CDR2 from the germline V gene are MDHEN and SYDVKM. The CDR3 contains 15 residues. Trimming cost V 6 bases and J 7 bases; bases outside gene matches: 14. The CDR3 spells CASSKGTLSGGTQYF. The CDR3 nucleotides are TGTGCCAGCAGCAAAGGGACTCTCTCGGGGGGGACCCAGTACTTC.

The chain employs TRBV3-1 and TRBJ1-4; possible D gene TRBD1, 5 bases. This CDR3 comprises 13 residues. In germline, CDR1 is LGHDT, CDR2 YNNKEL (reference sequence). Trimming took off 4 bases at V and 8 bases at J, with 11 bases between the two ends. The chain's CDR3 is CASSLIDREKLFF. In DNA, the CDR3 is TGTGCCAGCAGCCTAATCGACAGAGAAAAACTGTTTTTT.

This clonotype has a count of ten or more. This chain links TRBV7-9 with TRBJ2-7; possibly TRBD1 or TRBD2 for D (6 bases each). Trimming took 1 base from V and 7 from J, leaving 17 bases between them. The CDR3 totals 15 residues. CDR1 is SEHNR and CDR2 is FQNEAQ in the germline V gene (reference sequence). DNA of the CDR3: TGTGCCAGCAGCTTAGAGGGAGGACAGCAAATGGAGCAGTACTTC. Translation: CASSLEGGQQMEQYF.

This clonotype was counted a few times. An end of the junction does not agree with germline; a read error may underlie this. CDR3 sequence reads: CASSQTAAGGDIQYF. As DNA, the CDR3 is TGCGCCAGCTCTCAAACGGCAGCGGGAGGGGACATTCAGTACTTC. This chain uses TRBV12-3 or TRBV12-4 with TRBJ2-4; 10 bases are shared with TRBD2. There are 15 residues in the CDR3.

This clonotype was detected ten times or more. V is TRBV4-2 and J is TRBJ1-2; 12 nucleotides line up with TRBD1. There are 16 residues in the CDR3. Looked up from germline, CDR1 is LGHNA and CDR2 is YNFKEQ. Unmatched junction bases numbered 7, after V lost 6 bases and J lost 2 bases. CDR3 residues: CASSPTGTGGNYGYTF. CDR3 bases: TGTGCCAGCAGTCCGACCGGGACAGGGGGCAACTATGGCTACACCTTC.

This clonotype was seen once. The CDR3 ends on some other residue instead of the conserved phenylalanine or tryptophan, so this is likely a read error. The V gene is TRBV12-3 or TRBV12-4, the J gene TRBJ2-5, with D tentatively TRBD2 (5 bases). The CDR3 is made up of 14 amino acids. Between the trimmed V and J ends, which lost 4 bases and 4 bases, there was a span of 13 bases. In DNA form, the CDR3 reads TGTGCCAGCAGTTCGCGAGGGTGGCCAGAGACCCAGTACTCC. It translates to CASSSRGWPETQYS.

Ten or more counts support this clonotype. The chain combines TRBV6-2 or TRBV6-3 with TRBJ2-1; 7 nucleotides line up with TRBD1. This CDR3 spans 15 amino acids. J was trimmed by 0 bases and V by 6 bases; bases with no gene match: 5. CDR1 MNHEY and CDR2 SVGEGT come from the germline V gene. The CDR3 DNA reads as TGTGCCAGCAGATCGGGACAGTTCTCCTACAATGAGCAGTTCTTC. Translation: CASRSGQFSYNEQFF.

This rearrangement joins TRBV6-1 to TRBJ1-4; weak D call: TRBD1 (5 bases). V was cut by 2 bases and J by 5 bases, with 15 bases left in between. The CDR3 runs 16 residues. Germline assignment: CDR1 MNHNS and CDR2 SASEGT. CDR3 region: CASSEITKGRNEKLFF. CDR3 DNA sequence: TGTGCCAGCAGTGAAATAACGAAGGGGAGGAATGAAAAACTGTTTTTT.

The rearrangement uses TRBV30 and TRBJ1-1; TRBD1 matches 9 bases. The CDR3 totals 14 residues. The V segment lost 3 bases and the J segment 4 bases; nucleotides outside the gene matches: 6. In germline, CDR1 is GTSNPN, CDR2 SVGIG (reference sequence). CDR3 loop: CAWRLQGAGTEAFF. In DNA, the CDR3 is TGTGCCTGGAGGTTACAGGGGGCGGGCACTGAAGCTTTCTTT.

The chain employs TRBV7-2 and TRBJ2-1, with 9 bases lining up with TRBD2. V dropped 3 bases and J dropped 2; count of bases not matched to a gene: 8. The germline V gene encodes CDR1 SGHTA and CDR2 FQGNSA. The CDR3 sequence is 17 residues long. The CDR3 protein is CASSFMAGGGPYNEQFF. The CDR3 nucleotides read TGTGCCAGCAGCTTCATGGCGGGGGGGGGCCCCTACAATGAGCAGTTCTTC. The full variable domain, in which reference TRBV7-2 and TRBJ2-1 provide the parts outside the CDR3, is GAGVSQSPSNKVTEKGKDVELRCDPISGHTALYWYRQSLGQGLEFLIYFQGNSAPDKSGLPSDRFSAERTGGSVSTLTIQRTQQEDSAVYLCASSFMAGGGPYNEQFFGPGTRLTVL.

About this clonotype itself: A much bigger clone sits one base away, suggesting this may be a read error. The V gene is TRBV5-1, the J gene TRBJ1-2, with TRBD1 as a possible D gene (5 bases). CDR1 is SGHRS, CDR2 YFSETQ, per germline. This CDR3 contains 14 residues. Between the trimmed V and J ends, which lost 4 bases and 4 bases, there was a span of 14 bases. In DNA form, the CDR3 reads TGCGCCAGCAGCCCTGGGGCATTTGGCTATGGCTACACCTTC. Translation gives CASSPGAFGYGYTF. Using reference TRBV5-1 and TRBJ1-2 for the parts outside the CDR3, the full variable domain is KAGVTQTPRYLIKTRGQQVTLSCSPISGHRSVSWYQQTPGQGLQFLFEYFSETQRNKGNFPGRFSGRQFSNSRSEMNVSTLELGDSALYLCASSPGAFGYGYTFGSGTRLTVV.

This clonotype was picked up a small number of times. The chain uses TRBV20-1 and TRBJ2-2; D might be TRBD1 (6 bases). This CDR3 has 12 residues. Trimming took 6 bases from V and 6 from J, leaving 11 bases between them. Germline loops: CDR1 DFQATT, CDR2 SNEGSKA (reference sequence). The chain's CDR3 is CSANRQAGELFF. The CDR3 DNA reads TGCAGTGCCAACCGACAGGCCGGGGAGCTGTTTTTT.

The chain links TRBV9 to TRBJ2-1, with 10 bases fitting TRBD2. This CDR3 has 16 residues. Germline V CDR1 and CDR2: SGDLS, YYNGEE. Trimming at V came to 3 bases and at J to 7 bases, leaving 10 bases not matched to a gene. CDR3 coding DNA: TGTGCCAGCAGCGAGAGACTAGCGGGCTCCAATAATGAGCAGTTCTTC. Translating gives CASSERLAGSNNEQFF.

This chain links TRBV12-3 or TRBV12-4 with TRBJ1-5; D not certain. The V end lost 3 bases, the J end lost 0 bases, and 9 bases lay between the germline ends. This CDR3 region has 15 residues. The CDR3 protein is CASSFGVYSNQPQHF. CDR3 nucleotides: TGTGCCAGCAGTTTTGGGGTTTATAGCAATCAGCCCCAGCATTTT.

V and J are TRBV3-1 and TRBJ2-7; a possible D gene is TRBD1 (5 bases). The CDR3 sequence is 14 residues long. Trimming removed 2 bases at V and 4 bases at J, with 12 bases between. CDR1 is LGHDT and CDR2 is YNNKEL in the germline V gene (reference sequence). The CDR3 spells CASSQLGSGYEQYF. DNA of the CDR3: TGTGCCAGCAGCCAATTGGGGTCAGGGTACGAGCAGTACTTC.